Listed here are 6 T cell receptor beta chains from one sample, sequenced in a study of regulatory T cells in long-lasting Graves disease. Time point denoted: newly diagnosed GD, antithyroid drugs for less than 3 months. The TCR library used RNA extracted from PBMCs. Libraries of TCR beta came from iRepertoire HTBI primers plus Arm-PCR of CDR3 regions. Each CDR3 protein is one row after TCRdb ran MiXCR on the multiplex PCR reads. The sample consists of 620,000 or so distinct CDR3 sequences, roughly 15% of them appearing once. A further study also used this sample, focusing on T cells in Graves' hyperthyroidism and ophthalmopathy.

This material consisted of peripheral blood mononuclear cells (PBMCs), taken at new diagnosis, from a patient treated with antithyroid drugs. These receptors all come from a woman in her thirties with Graves disease.

This clonotype was seen many times. This chain connects TRBV29-1 to TRBJ1-1; possibly TRBD1 for D (5 bases). Trimming removed 7 bases at V and 8 bases at J, with 11 bases between. The germline CDR1 and CDR2 sequences are SQVTM and ANQGSEA. The CDR3 extends over 10 amino acids. CDR3 sequence reads: CSGGDSEAFF. The CDR3 DNA reads as TGCAGCGGAGGAGACAGCGAAGCTTTCTTT.

This clonotype was seen ten or more times. The V and J genes are TRBV3-1 and TRBJ1-5; D is unclear. In germline, CDR1 is LGHDT, CDR2 YNNKEL (reference sequence). The V gene lost 5 bases and the J gene lost 0 bases, with 8 bases spanning the gap. The length of the CDR3 is 14 residues. CDR3 in amino acids: CASSGSYSNQPQHF. The CDR3 bases are TGTGCCAGCAGCGGTAGTTATAGCAATCAGCCCCAGCATTTT. The entire variable domain, with the rest obtained from reference TRBV3-1 and TRBJ1-5, is as follows: DTAVSQTPKYLVTQMGNDKSIKCEQNLGHDTMYWYKQDSKKFLKIMFSYNNKELIINETVPNRFSPKSPDKAHLNLHINSLELGDSAVYFCASSGSYSNQPQHFGDGTRLSIL.

This clonotype was found many times. The gene calls are TRBV20-1 and TRBJ2-1, with TRBD2 matching over 8 bases. This CDR3 has 13 amino acids. The V gene end was trimmed by 3 bases and the J gene end by 5 bases; junction bases not matched to a gene: 3. Germline loops: CDR1 DFQATT, CDR2 SNEGSKA (reference sequence). CDR3 protein: CSASGRGNNEQFF. CDR3 nucleotides: TGCAGTGCTAGCGGGAGGGGTAACAATGAGCAGTTCTTC.

The chain couples TRBV18 to TRBJ2-3, with D possibly matching TRBD2 (5 bases). V dropped 5 bases and J dropped 0 bases, with 15 bases sitting between them. The germline CDR1 and CDR2 sequences are KGHSH and LQKENI. CDR3 size: 16 residues. The CDR3 region is CASSTMGRLSTDTQYF. The CDR3 nucleotides read TGTGCCAGCTCAACGATGGGCAGACTAAGCACAGATACGCAGTATTTT.

This clonotype occurred many times. V and J are TRBV28 and TRBJ2-4; 8 bases match TRBD2. V gave up 5 bases and J gave up 4 bases; unmatched junction bases: 13. The CDR3 sequence is 17 residues long. Germline CDR1 is MDHEN and CDR2 is SYDVKM. The CDR3 nucleotides are TGTGCCAGCAGTACCCTGGGAGCGGGAGAGGCGAAAAACATTCAGTACTTC. Amino acid sequence: CASSTLGAGEAKNIQYF.

Ten or more counts support this clonotype. The chain recombines TRBV6-1 with TRBJ2-3; 7 bases are a match to TRBD1. Germline CDR1 and CDR2: MNHNS and SASEGT. Trimming cost V 6 bases and J 0 bases; bases outside gene matches: 6. There are 15 residues in the CDR3. The CDR3 reads CASRARQGSTDTQYF. CDR3 sequence (DNA): TGTGCCAGCAGAGCACGACAGGGAAGCACAGATACGCAGTATTTT.